This passage covers 29 T cell receptor beta chains from one sample sequenced in a study of cytomegalovirus exposure and HLA in healthy donors (dated by TCRdb to 2017 to 2019). To prepare the library, the immunoSEQ multiplex PCR assay was applied. For the multiplex PCR, a mixture combining 60 forward primers for TCR Vbeta segments and 13 reverse primers for TCR Jbeta segments was used. What TCRdb holds here is the immuneACCESS table cut down to in-frame rearrangements. Part of the clones is not present; checked against another copy, under half of the missing clones reflect an unresolved V gene, and the others are unexplained. The sample yields about 100,000 clones; around 75% were counted once. The biggest ten clones account for 4.5% to 5% of the sample. Source material: PBMCs. The receptors come from a woman aged 18-29 years in good health and CMV-seropositive.

The V and J genes are TRBV28 and TRBJ1-4, with 7 bases lining up with TRBD1. V was clipped by 2 bases and J by 17 bases; unmatched bases: 11. The CDR3 consists of 13 residues. CDR1 and CDR2 from the germline V gene are MDHEN and SYDVKM. In DNA, the CDR3 is TGTGCCAGCAGTTTAAGGGGGCCCCGCTCCTCTTTTTTT. It is translated as CASSLRGPRSSFF.

J is TRBJ2-5 and V is TRBV5-1, with a possible D match to TRBD1 (6 bases). Germline V CDR1 and CDR2: SGHRS, YFSETQ. The CDR3 extends over 11 amino acids. V lost 7 bases and J 6 bases, leaving 10 bases between the germline ends. The CDR3 region is CASRGGKTQYF. For the CDR3, the DNA is TGCGCCAGCCGAGGGGGTAAGACCCAGTACTTC.

This chain joins TRBV28 and TRBJ2-7; 7 bases agree with TRBD2. This CDR3 spans 13 amino acids. J was trimmed by 2 bases and V by 5 bases; bases with no gene match: 3. Per germline, CDR1 MDHEN and CDR2 SYDVKM. The CDR3 is CASSVGLAYEQYF. CDR3 DNA sequence: TGTGCCAGCAGTGTTGGACTAGCCTACGAGCAGTACTTC.

The rearrangement links TRBV5-1 to TRBJ2-7, with 9 bases that match TRBD1. V lost 5 bases to trimming and J lost 0 bases; unmatched junction nucleotides: 3. The CDR3 totals 14 residues. From germline, CDR1 is SGHRS and CDR2 YFSETQ. As DNA, the CDR3 is TGCGCCAGCAGAGGGACAGGGAGCTCCTACGAGCAGTACTTC. The encoded protein is CASRGTGSSYEQYF.

A single count supports this clone. The chain employs TRBV19 and TRBJ2-7, with 10 bases fitting TRBD2. The CDR3 totals 14 residues. V was clipped by 5 bases and J by 5 bases; unmatched bases: 6. From germline, CDR1 is LNHDA and CDR2 SQIVND (reference sequence). The CDR3 region is CASSRGLAFHEQYF. The CDR3 coding sequence is TGTGCCAGTAGTCGGGGACTAGCGTTCCACGAGCAGTACTTC.

The rearrangement uses TRBV4-1 and TRBJ2-7; TRBD1 aligns across 11 bases. Germline CDR1 reads MGHRA; CDR2 reads YSYEKL. CDR3 size: 15 residues. V dropped 3 bases and J dropped 2; count of bases not matched to a gene: 3. The CDR3 DNA sequence: TGCGCCAGCAGCCATCCGGGACAGGGGGCCTACGAGCAGTACTTC. Its translation is CASSHPGQGAYEQYF.

This chain connects TRBV6-4 to TRBJ1-2; D is ambiguous. The germline V and J ends were trimmed by 7 bases and 4 bases, with 13 bases remaining between them. The CDR3 sequence is 13 residues long. The germline gives CDR1 MRHNA, CDR2 SNTAGT. The DNA of the CDR3 is TGTGCCAGCAACCCGGGAGAAGGCTATGGCTACACCTTC. This codes for CASNPGEGYGYTF.

This chain connects TRBV5-4 to TRBJ2-1; 10 bases line up with TRBD2. V dropped 7 bases and J dropped 8; count of bases not matched to a gene: 15. CDR3 size: 16 residues. Germline V gene sequence: CDR1 SGHNT, CDR2 YYREEE (reference sequence). The CDR3 sequence: CASQLGVAGGGDEQFF. The CDR3 DNA reads as TGTGCCAGCCAATTGGGAGTAGCGGGAGGTGGGGATGAGCAGTTCTTC.

The chain links TRBV30 to TRBJ1-1; D is unclear. There are 14 residues in the CDR3. Trimming took 4 bases from V and 4 from J, leaving 16 bases between them. Germline V gives CDR1 GTSNPN, CDR2 SVGIG (reference sequence). The CDR3 loop reads CAWTPISGFTEAFF. The CDR3 DNA reads TGTGCCTGGACCCCCATCTCGGGGTTCACTGAAGCTTTCTTT.

Only a few counts were recorded for this clone. The J gene is TRBJ2-4, the V gene TRBV15; 11 nucleotides align to TRBD1. There are 15 residues in the CDR3. Trimming took 4 bases from V and 5 from J; bases not matched to a gene: 4. Germline CDR1 is LNHNV and CDR2 is YYDKDF (reference sequence). The CDR3 DNA follows: TGTGCCACCAGCAAGTTGGACAGGGGGCAAAACATTCAGTACTTC. It is translated as CATSKLDRGQNIQYF.

The chain carries TRBV4-2 and TRBJ2-7; a weak D match, TRBD2 (5 bases). This CDR3 region has 15 residues. The germline V and J ends were trimmed by 4 bases and 0 bases, with 13 bases remaining between them. Germline CDR1 and CDR2: LGHNA and YNFKEQ. DNA for the CDR3: TGTGCCAGCAGCCCCCCCTGGACTGACTCCTACGAGCAGTACTTC. Its translation: CASSPPWTDSYEQYF.

This chain joins TRBV5-6 and TRBJ1-1; no firm D call. V was cut by 0 bases and J by 3 bases, with 9 bases left in between. Germline lookup yields CDR1 SGHDT and CDR2 YYEEEE. The CDR3 has 14 residues. CDR3 in DNA: TGTGCCAGCAGCTTGGAGGGAGGGTACACTGAAGCTTTCTTT. It translates to CASSLEGGYTEAFF.

The V and J genes are TRBV7-2 and TRBJ2-7; 11 bases match TRBD2. J lost 2 bases, V lost 1 base, and 4 bases had no gene match. Germline V lookup: CDR1 SGHTA, CDR2 FQGNSA. This CDR3 has 16 amino acids. The CDR3 is CASSLGELAGAYEQYF. DNA of the CDR3: TGTGCCAGCAGCTTAGGTGAACTAGCGGGAGCCTACGAGCAGTACTTC.

In this sample, this clone turned up many times. The chain uses TRBV2 and TRBJ2-5; 8 nucleotides line up with TRBD2. Germline V gene sequence: CDR1 SNHLY, CDR2 FYNNEI. Losses at the gene ends were 10 bases for V and 5 bases for J; bases not matched to a gene: 12. The CDR3 consists of 14 residues. CDR3 DNA: TGTGCCATTGAGCGGGAGCGGGAGATGGAGACCCAGTACTTC. Translated: CAIEREREMETQYF.

The chain employs TRBV6-4 and TRBJ1-5; no reliable D call. The V and J ends lost 3 bases and 6 bases respectively, with 12 bases between them. Germline V CDR1 and CDR2: MRHNA, SNTAGT. The CDR3 extends over 14 amino acids. As DNA, the CDR3 is TGTGCCAGCAGTGAAGAGGCGGAGGGTCAGCCCCAGCATTTT. As protein: CASSEEAEGQPQHF.

The chain is built from TRBV19 and TRBJ2-1; TRBD1 matches 9 bases. CDR3 size: 15 residues. V dropped 5 bases and J dropped 8; count of bases not matched to a gene: 10. Germline CDR1 LNHDA, CDR2 SQIVND (reference sequence). CDR3 protein: CASSWWTGAADEQFF. CDR3 nucleotides: TGTGCCAGTAGTTGGTGGACAGGGGCCGCGGATGAGCAGTTCTTC.

The CDR3 region has the DNA TGTGCCAGCAGCTTAGCAGGCCAGGGCAGGACTGAAGCTTTCTTT. Amino acid sequence: CASSLAGQGRTEAFF. The chain recombines TRBV7-9 with TRBJ1-1; D possibly corresponds to TRBD1 (5 bases). The V end was cut by 0 bases, the J end by 5 bases, with 13 bases between. CDR3 length: 15 residues. Germline loops: CDR1 SEHNR, CDR2 FQNEAQ (reference sequence).

The chain uses TRBV7-2 and TRBJ2-7; D not resolved. V lost 2 bases to trimming and J lost 3 bases, with 11 bases between them. The length of the CDR3 is 14 residues. Looked up from germline, CDR1 is SGHTA and CDR2 is FQGNSA. CDR3 DNA sequence: TGTGCCAGCAGCTTACCAGGCACGGACTACGAGCAGTACTTC. It specifies CASSLPGTDYEQYF.

This clone has a handful of counts. This chain uses TRBV15 with TRBJ1-2; TRBD1 agrees at 8 bases. CDR3 length: 14 residues. Trimming removed 2 bases from V and 2 bases from J; junction bases left unmatched: 1. In germline, CDR1 is LNHNV, CDR2 YYDKDF (reference sequence). The CDR3 here is CATSRRTGNYGYTF. DNA of the CDR3: TGTGCCACCAGCAGACGGACAGGGAACTATGGCTACACCTTC.

This clone appeared a single time. The chain joins TRBV5-6 to TRBJ1-1; tentative D call: TRBD1 (6 bases). The CDR3 has 13 amino acids. The ends were cut back, 4 bases at V and 5 bases at J, with 12 bases in the middle. CDR1 SGHDT and CDR2 YYEEEE come from the germline V gene. The CDR3 sequence is CASSTGQTTEAFF. CDR3 bases: TGTGCCAGCAGCACGGGACAAACTACTGAAGCTTTCTTT.

Only a few counts were recorded for this clone. One junction end does not reproduce the germline sequence, and a read error may be involved. The chain couples TRBV28 to TRBJ1-3; D possibly corresponds to TRBD1 (5 bases). CDR3 length: 14 amino acids. Looked up from germline, CDR1 is MDHEN and CDR2 is SYDVKM. CDR3 residues: CASSSVGAGNTIYF. CDR3 nucleotide sequence: TGTGCCAGCAGTTCGGTTGGGGCTGGTAACACCATATATTTT.

The chain carries TRBV6-1 and TRBJ1-1; 8 nucleotides agree with TRBD1. The CDR3 spans 16 residues. Germline CDR1 is MNHNS and CDR2 is SASEGT. After removal of 1 base from V and 5 bases from J, the junction contained 9 bases not matched to a gene. This CDR3 is CASSEVPDRGGTEAFF. CDR3 DNA: TGTGCCAGCAGTGAAGTCCCCGACAGGGGCGGAACTGAAGCTTTCTTT.

By its share, this clone is medium-sized. The chain is built from TRBV7-2 and TRBJ1-1; D unclear. The CDR3 contains 13 residues. V lost 6 bases to trimming and J lost 6 bases, with 14 bases between them. In germline, CDR1 is SGHTA, CDR2 FQGNSA. CDR3 in amino acids: CASSRTKEAEAFF. The CDR3 nucleotides read TGTGCCAGCAGTAGAACTAAGGAGGCTGAAGCTTTCTTT.

A few counts support this clone. V is TRBV5-1 and J is TRBJ2-7; TRBD1 might be the D (5 bases). Deletions cut 0 bases from V and 5 bases from J, with 12 bases between. CDR1 and CDR2 from the germline V gene are SGHRS and YFSETQ. This CDR3 is built from 14 residues. The CDR3 region has the DNA TGCGCCAGCAGCTTGGAGGCAGGGCGCCACGAGCAGTACTTC. Protein sequence: CASSLEAGRHEQYF.

The chain is built from TRBV4-1 and TRBJ2-5; 12 bases are shared with TRBD2. The germline V gene has CDR1 MGHRA and CDR2 YSYEKL. The CDR3 runs 20 residues. J lost 2 bases, V lost 0 bases, and 13 bases had no gene match. For the CDR3, the DNA is TGCGCCAGCAGCCAAGAGCCGACCTCAGGGACTAGCGGGTCTCAAGAGACCCAGTACTTC. Residues: CASSQEPTSGTSGSQETQYF.

The J gene is TRBJ1-4, the V gene TRBV6-6, with TRBD1 identical over 7 bases. The CDR3 runs 15 residues. CDR1 MNHNY and CDR2 SVGAGI come from the germline V gene (reference sequence). V lost 2 bases and J lost 8; bases outside the gene matches: 8. CDR3 nucleotides: TGTGCCAGCAGTTACCCCCGGGACAGCGAAGAAAAACTGTTTTTT. Amino acids: CASSYPRDSEEKLFF.

This clone was observed a few times. This chain joins TRBV15 and TRBJ1-1; D not resolved. Trimming pared 0 bases from V and 0 bases from J, leaving 8 bases between. The CDR3 consists of 15 residues. The germline V gene encodes CDR1 LNHNV and CDR2 YYDKDF (reference sequence). The CDR3 sequence is CATSRDSSLNTEAFF. CDR3 bases: TGTGCCACCAGCAGAGATTCCAGTTTGAACACTGAAGCTTTCTTT.

The rearrangement joins TRBV7-3 to TRBJ2-1, with 8 bases matching TRBD2. Germline CDR1 SGHTA, CDR2 FQGTGA. With 4 bases clipped from V and 4 bases from J, the junction kept 9 bases outside the gene matches. The CDR3 has 16 residues. CDR3 protein: CASSYSRPGGYNEQFF. CDR3 nucleotide sequence: TGTGCCAGCAGCTATTCCCGCCCGGGGGGGTACAATGAGCAGTTCTTC.

The chain combines TRBV6-5 with TRBJ2-7; a possible D gene is TRBD1 (5 bases). The CDR3 has 14 amino acids. Trimming cost V 0 bases and J 6 bases, with 12 bases left between them. The germline CDR1 and CDR2 sequences are MNHEY and SVGAGI. The CDR3 is CASSYSYRSGEQYF. The CDR3, as DNA: TGTGCCAGCAGTTACTCATACAGGTCCGGCGAGCAGTACTTC.